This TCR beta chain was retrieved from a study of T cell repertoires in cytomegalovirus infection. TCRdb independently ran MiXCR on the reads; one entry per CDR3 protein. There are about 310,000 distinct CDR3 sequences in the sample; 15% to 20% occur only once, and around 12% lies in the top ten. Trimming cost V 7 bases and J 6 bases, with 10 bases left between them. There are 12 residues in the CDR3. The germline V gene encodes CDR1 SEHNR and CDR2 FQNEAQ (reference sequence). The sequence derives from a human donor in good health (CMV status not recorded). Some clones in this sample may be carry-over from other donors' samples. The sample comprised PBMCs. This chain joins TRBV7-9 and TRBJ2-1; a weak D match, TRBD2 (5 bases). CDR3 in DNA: TGTGCCAGCACCTTCAGCGGCAATGAGCAGTTCTTC. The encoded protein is CASTFSGNEQFF.